Here is one T cell receptor beta chain with its context. The antigen is unknown. Ten immunoSEQ deep assay plates were used by the authors to sequence unsorted PBMC DNA. Here immunoSEQ multiplex PCR was the method, and the copy in TCRdb shows in-frame clones only, minus some. The data hold about 560,000 clones, with around 78% observed a single time. Nashville, Tennessee was home to all donors, each a Caucasian adult. V shed 1 base and J shed 5 bases, with 8 bases lying between them. Germline values: CDR1 SEHNR, CDR2 FQNEAQ (reference sequence). There are 14 residues in the CDR3. The sample originates from a study of shared clonotypes between healthy human individuals. Study as a whole: Those who served as donors were a couple of women and a few men between the ages of 18 and 49.

Notes on the study in general: Sampling included only blood; tissue repertoires likely differ.

This receptor was taken from a woman in her thirties or forties in good health. Some clones in this sample may be carry-over from other donors' samples. Source material: PBMCs. J is TRBJ1-4 and V is TRBV7-9; no firm D call. CDR3 loop: CASSLGEENEKLFF. The CDR3 DNA sequence: TGTGCCAGCAGCTTAGGAGAGGAGAATGAAAAACTGTTTTTT.